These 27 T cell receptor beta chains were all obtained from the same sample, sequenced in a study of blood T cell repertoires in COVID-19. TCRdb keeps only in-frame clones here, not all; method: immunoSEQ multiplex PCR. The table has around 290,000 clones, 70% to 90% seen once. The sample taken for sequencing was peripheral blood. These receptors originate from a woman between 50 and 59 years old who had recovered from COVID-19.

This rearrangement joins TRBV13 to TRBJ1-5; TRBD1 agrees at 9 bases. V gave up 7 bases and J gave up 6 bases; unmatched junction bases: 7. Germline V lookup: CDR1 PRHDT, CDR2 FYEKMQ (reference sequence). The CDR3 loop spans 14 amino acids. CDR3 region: CASTITGGGQPQHF. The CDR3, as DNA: TGTGCCAGCACCATTACAGGGGGCGGTCAGCCCCAGCATTTT.

CDR3 loop: CASSFGQGLYYGYTF. The CDR3 nucleotides read TGTGCCAGCAGCTTTGGACAGGGCCTCTACTATGGCTACACCTTC. The chain combines TRBV5-8 with TRBJ1-2, with 8 nucleotides matching TRBD1. J gave up 3 bases and V 2 bases, and 6 bases lay outside the gene matches. CDR3 length: 15 residues. Germline assignment: CDR1 SGHTS and CDR2 YDEGEE.

CDR3 loop: CASSKGRGTNEKLFF. The CDR3 DNA reads as TGTGCCAGCAGCAAAGGCCGAGGAACTAATGAAAAACTGTTTTTT. The genes are TRBV21-1 and TRBJ1-4. TRBV21-1 is a pseudogene. This CDR3 spans 15 amino acids.

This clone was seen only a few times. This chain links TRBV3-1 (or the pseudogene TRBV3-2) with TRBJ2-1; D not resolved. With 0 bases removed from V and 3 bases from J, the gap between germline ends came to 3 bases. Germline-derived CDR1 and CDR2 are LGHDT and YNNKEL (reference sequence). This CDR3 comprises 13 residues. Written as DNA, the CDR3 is TGTGCCAGCAGCCAAGAACTCTACAATGAGCAGTTCTTC. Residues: CASSQELYNEQFF.

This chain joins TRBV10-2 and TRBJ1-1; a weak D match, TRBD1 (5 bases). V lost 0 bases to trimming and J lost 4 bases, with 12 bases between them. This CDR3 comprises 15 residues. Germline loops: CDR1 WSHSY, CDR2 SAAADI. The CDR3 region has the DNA TGCGCCAGCAGTGAGTCGATAGCAGGGTCCACTGAAGCTTTCTTT. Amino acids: CASSESIAGSTEAFF.

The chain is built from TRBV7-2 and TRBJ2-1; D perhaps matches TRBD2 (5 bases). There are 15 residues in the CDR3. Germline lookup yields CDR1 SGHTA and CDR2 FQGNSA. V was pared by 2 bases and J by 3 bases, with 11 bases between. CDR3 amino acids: CASSLKLDGYNEQFF. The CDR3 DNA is TGTGCCAGCAGCTTAAAACTAGACGGCTACAATGAGCAGTTCTTC.

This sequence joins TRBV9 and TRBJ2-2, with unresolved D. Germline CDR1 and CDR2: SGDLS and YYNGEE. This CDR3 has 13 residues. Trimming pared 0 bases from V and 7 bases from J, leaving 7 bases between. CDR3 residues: CASSVVGNGELFF. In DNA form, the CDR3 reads TGTGCCAGCAGCGTAGTCGGTAACGGGGAGCTGTTTTTT.

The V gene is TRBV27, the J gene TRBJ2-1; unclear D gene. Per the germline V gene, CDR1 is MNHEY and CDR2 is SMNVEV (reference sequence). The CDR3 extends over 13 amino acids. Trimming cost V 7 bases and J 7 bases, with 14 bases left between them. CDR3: CASTFLGRNEQFF. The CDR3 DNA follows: TGTGCCAGCACCTTTTTGGGCAGGAATGAGCAGTTCTTC.

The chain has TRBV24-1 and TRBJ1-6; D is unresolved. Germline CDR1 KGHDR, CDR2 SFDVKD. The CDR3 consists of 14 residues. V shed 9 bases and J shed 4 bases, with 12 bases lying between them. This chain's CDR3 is CATDRWQYNSPLHF. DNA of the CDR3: TGTGCCACCGATCGTTGGCAGTATAATTCACCCCTCCACTTT.

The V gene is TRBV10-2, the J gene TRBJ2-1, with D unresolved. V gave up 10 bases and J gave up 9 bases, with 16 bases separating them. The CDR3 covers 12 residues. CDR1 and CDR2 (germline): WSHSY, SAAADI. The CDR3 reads CATTTEAREQFF. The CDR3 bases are TGCGCCACCACAACCGAGGCGCGTGAGCAGTTCTTC.

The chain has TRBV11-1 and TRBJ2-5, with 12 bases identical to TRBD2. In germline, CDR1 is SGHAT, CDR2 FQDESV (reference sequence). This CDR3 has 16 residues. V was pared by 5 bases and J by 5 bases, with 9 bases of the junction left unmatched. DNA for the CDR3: TGTGCCAGCAGCCGATCTAGCGGGAGGGCCCGGGAGACCCAGTACTTC. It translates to CASSRSSGRARETQYF.

In nucleotides, the CDR3 is TGTGCCAGCAGTCGGGGGGGGCCGGGCGATACGCAGTATTTT. Protein product: CASSRGGPGDTQYF. This chain joins TRBV28 and TRBJ2-3; 8 nucleotides match TRBD2. The CDR3 runs to 14 residues. Germline-derived CDR1 and CDR2 are MDHEN and SYDVKM. With 5 bases clipped from V and 6 bases from J, the junction kept 7 bases outside the gene matches.

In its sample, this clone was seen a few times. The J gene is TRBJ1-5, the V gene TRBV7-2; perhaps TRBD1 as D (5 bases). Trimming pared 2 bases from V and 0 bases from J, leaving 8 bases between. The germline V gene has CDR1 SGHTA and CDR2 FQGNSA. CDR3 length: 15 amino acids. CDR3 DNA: TGTGCCAGCAGCTTATCCAGGGTTAGCAATCAGCCCCAGCATTTT. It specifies CASSLSRVSNQPQHF.

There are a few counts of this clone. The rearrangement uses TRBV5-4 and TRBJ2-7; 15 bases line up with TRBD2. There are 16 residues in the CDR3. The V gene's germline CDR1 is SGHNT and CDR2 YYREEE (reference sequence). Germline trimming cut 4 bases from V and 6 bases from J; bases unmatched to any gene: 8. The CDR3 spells CASSQGLAGGGGEQYF. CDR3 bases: TGTGCCAGCAGCCAGGGACTAGCGGGGGGCGGAGGCGAGCAGTACTTC.

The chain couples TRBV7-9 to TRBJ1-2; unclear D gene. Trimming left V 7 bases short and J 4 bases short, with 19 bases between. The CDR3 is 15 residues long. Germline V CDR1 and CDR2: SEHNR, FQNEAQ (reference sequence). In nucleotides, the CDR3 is TGTGCCAGCACCTCCCGGCAGGCATACCTCTATGGCTACACCTTC. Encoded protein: CASTSRQAYLYGYTF.

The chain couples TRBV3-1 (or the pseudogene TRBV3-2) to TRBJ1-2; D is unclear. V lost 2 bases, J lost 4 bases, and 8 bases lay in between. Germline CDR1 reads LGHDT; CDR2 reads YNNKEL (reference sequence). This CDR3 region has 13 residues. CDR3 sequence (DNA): TGTGCCAGCAGCCAAAGAGTATTCTATGGCTACACCTTC. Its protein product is CASSQRVFYGYTF.

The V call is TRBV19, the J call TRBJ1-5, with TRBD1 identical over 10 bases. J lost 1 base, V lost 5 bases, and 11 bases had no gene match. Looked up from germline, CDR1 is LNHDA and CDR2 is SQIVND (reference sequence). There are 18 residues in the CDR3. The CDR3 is CASSSRDRGSRSNQPQHF. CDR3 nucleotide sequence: TGTGCCAGTAGTTCCCGGGACAGGGGTAGTAGAAGCAATCAGCCCCAGCATTTT.

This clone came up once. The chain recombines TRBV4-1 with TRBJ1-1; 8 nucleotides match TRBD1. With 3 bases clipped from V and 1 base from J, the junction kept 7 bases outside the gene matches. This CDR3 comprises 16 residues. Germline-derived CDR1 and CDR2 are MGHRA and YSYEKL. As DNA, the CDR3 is TGCGCCAGCAGCCAGGGACAGGCGTTTCGGAACACTGAAGCTTTCTTT. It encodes CASSQGQAFRNTEAFF.

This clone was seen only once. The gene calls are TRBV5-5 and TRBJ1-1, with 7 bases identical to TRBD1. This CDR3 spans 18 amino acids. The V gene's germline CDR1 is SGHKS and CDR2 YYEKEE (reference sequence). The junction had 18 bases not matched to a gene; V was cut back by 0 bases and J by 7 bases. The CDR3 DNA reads TGTGCCAGCAGCTTGGCCCACTACTTACTGACAGGGAAGATTGAAGCTTTCTTT. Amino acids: CASSLAHYLLTGKIEAFF.

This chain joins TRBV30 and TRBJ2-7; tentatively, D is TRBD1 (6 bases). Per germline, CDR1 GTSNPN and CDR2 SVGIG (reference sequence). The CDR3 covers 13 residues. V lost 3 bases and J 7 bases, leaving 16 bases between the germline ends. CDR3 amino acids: CAWRGGGPLEQYF. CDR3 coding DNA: TGTGCCTGGAGGGGTGGGGGCCCCCTGGAGCAGTACTTC.

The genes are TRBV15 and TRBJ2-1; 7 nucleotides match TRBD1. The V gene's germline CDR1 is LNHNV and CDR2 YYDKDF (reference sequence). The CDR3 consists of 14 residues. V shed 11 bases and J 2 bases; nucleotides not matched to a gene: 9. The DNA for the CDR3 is TGTGCCGCTGGGGACAGCCAGGCCTACAATGAGCAGTTCTTC. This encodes CAAGDSQAYNEQFF.

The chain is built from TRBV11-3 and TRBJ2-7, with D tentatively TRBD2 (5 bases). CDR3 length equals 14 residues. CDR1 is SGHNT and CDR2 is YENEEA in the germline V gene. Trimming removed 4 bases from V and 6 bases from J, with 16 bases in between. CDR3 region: CASSSGPEGSEQYF. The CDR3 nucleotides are TGTGCCAGCAGCTCCGGCCCCGAGGGTTCCGAGCAGTACTTC.

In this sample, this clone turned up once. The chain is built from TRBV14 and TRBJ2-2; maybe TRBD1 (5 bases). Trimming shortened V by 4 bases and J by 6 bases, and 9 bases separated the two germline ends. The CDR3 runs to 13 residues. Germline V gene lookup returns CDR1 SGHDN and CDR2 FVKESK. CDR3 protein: CASSLTVPGELFF. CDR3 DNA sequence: TGTGCCAGCAGCCTGACAGTACCCGGGGAGCTGTTTTTT.

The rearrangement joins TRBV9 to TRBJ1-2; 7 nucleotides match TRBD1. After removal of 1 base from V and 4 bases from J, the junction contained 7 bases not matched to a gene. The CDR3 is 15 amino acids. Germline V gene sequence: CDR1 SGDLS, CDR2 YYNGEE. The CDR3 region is CASSVSGQFPYGYTF. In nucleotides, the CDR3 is TGTGCCAGCAGCGTATCGGGACAGTTTCCCTATGGCTACACCTTC.

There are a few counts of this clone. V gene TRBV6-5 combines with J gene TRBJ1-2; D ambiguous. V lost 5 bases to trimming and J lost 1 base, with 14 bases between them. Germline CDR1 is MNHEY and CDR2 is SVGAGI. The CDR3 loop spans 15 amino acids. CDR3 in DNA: TGTGCCAGCAGTCCATCCGGCACGGGTAACTATGGCTACACCTTC. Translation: CASSPSGTGNYGYTF.

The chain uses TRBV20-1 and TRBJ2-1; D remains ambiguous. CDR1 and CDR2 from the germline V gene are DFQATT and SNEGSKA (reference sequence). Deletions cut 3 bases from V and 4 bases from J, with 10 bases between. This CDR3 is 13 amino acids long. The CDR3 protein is CSASYPDYNEQFF. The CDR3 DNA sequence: TGCAGTGCTAGTTACCCAGATTACAATGAGCAGTTCTTC.

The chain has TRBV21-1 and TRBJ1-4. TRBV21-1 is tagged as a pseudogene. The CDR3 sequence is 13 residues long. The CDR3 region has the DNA TGTGCCAGCAGCAATGGGACTGATGAAAAACTGTTTTTT. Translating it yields CASSNGTDEKLFF.